This T cell receptor (beta chain) is from a study of cytotoxic CD8 clonotypes in ibrutinib-treated CLL. Study context: Across the patients, around 10 were relapsed/refractory, around 16 treatment-naive and approximately 18 IGHV unmutated.

The protocol was immunoSEQ multiplex PCR, while the TCRdb copy is restricted to in-frame clones and leaves out a portion. Found here are over 120,000 clones, more than 75% of them singletons; the top ten hold 7.6%. Remarks on this clone: Its antigen is not identified.

Findings and caveats of the study: Clonality increased with ibrutinib response but returned toward baseline at progression. Public clonotypes, rarely seen, contracted or held steady on treatment. Clonality measured at baseline exceeded age-matched healthy donors, tracking circulating CD8+ T-cell counts.

Germline CDR1 and CDR2: SEHNR and FQNEAQ (reference sequence). CDR3 size: 16 residues. Losses at the gene ends were 5 bases for V and 2 bases for J; bases not matched to a gene: 5. The chain uses TRBV7-9 and TRBJ2-3, with 12 bases identical to TRBD2. The receptor comes from a human donor with chronic lymphocytic leukemia. The sample consisted of PBMCs, taken after 36 months of ibrutinib treatment. DNA of the CDR3: TGTGCCAGCAGCCTCGGACTAGCGGGGATCACAGATACGCAGTATTTT. This translates into CASSLGLAGITDTQYF.